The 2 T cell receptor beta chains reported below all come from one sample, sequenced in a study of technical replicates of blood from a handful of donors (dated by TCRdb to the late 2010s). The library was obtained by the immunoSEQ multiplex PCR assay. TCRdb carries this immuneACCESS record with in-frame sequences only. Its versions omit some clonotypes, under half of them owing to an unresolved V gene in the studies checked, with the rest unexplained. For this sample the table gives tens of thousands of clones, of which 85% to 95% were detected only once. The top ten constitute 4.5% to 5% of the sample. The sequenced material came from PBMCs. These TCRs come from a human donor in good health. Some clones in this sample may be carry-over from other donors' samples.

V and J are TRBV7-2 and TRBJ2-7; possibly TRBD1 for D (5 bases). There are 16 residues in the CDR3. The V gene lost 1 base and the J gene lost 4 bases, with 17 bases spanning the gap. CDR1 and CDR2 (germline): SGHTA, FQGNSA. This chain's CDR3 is CASSLVGALGNYEQYF. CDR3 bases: TGTGCCAGCAGCTTAGTAGGGGCGCTGGGGAATTACGAGCAGTACTTC.

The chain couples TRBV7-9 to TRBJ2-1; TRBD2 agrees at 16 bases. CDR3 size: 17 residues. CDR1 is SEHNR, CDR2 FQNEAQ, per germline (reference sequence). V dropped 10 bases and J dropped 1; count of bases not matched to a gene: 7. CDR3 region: CATIGTSGGGSYNEQFF. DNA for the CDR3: TGTGCCACCATCGGGACTAGCGGGGGGGGATCCTACAATGAGCAGTTCTTC.